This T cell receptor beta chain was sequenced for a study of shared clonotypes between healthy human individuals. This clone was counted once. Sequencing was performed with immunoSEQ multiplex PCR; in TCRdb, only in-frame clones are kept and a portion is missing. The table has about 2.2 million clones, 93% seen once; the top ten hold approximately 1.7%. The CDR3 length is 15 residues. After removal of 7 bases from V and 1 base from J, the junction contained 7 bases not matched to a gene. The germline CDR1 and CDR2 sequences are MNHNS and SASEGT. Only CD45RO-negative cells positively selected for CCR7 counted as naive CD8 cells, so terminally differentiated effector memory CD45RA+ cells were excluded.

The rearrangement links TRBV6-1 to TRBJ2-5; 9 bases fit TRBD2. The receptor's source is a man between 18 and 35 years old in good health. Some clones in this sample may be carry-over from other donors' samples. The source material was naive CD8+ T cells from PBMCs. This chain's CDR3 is CASTLAGSFQETQYF. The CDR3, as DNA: TGTGCCAGCACACTAGCGGGCAGCTTCCAAGAGACCCAGTACTTC.